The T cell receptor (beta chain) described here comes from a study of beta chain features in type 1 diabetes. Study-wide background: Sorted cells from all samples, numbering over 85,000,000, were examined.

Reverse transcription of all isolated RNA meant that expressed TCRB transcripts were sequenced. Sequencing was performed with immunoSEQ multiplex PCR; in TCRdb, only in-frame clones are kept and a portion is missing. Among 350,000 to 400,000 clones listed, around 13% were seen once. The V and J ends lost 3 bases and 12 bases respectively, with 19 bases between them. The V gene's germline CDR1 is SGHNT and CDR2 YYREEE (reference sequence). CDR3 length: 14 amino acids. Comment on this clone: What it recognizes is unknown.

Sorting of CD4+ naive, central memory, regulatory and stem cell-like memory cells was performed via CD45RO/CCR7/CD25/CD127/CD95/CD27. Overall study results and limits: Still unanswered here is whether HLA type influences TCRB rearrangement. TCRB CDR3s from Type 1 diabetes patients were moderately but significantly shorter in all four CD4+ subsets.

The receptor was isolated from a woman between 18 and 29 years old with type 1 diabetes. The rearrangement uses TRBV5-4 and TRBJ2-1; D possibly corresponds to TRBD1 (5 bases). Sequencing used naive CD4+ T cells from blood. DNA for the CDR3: TGTGCCAGCAGCTCACCAGGGATTCTGTGGGGGCAGTTCTTC. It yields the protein CASSSPGILWGQFF.